Listed here are 13 T cell receptor beta chains from one sample, sequenced in a study of blood T cell repertoires in COVID-19. TCRdb's table, derived via immunoSEQ multiplex PCR, lists solely in-frame clones and lacks some. The repertoire holds about 310,000 clones, with roughly 87% as singletons. Sequencing was done on a sample of peripheral blood. All receptors derive from a man aged 45 to 65 with active or convalescent COVID-19.

This chain uses TRBV7-6 with TRBJ2-5; 12 bases match TRBD1. The J segment lost 5 bases and the V segment lost 2 bases, leaving 6 bases of the junction unmatched. Germline assignment: CDR1 SGHVS and CDR2 FNYEAQ. This CDR3 has 16 residues. DNA for the CDR3: TGTGCCAGCAGCTTATTTGGGACAGGGGGCGACGAGACCCAGTACTTC. As protein: CASSLFGTGGDETQYF.

The chain is built from TRBV27 and TRBJ2-5; 12 bases map to TRBD2. CDR3 length: 16 amino acids. The germline CDR1 and CDR2 sequences are MNHEY and SMNVEV (reference sequence). V lost 3 bases and J lost 5; bases outside the gene matches: 7. CDR3 nucleotides: TGTGCCAGCAGTTTCCGACTAGCGGGGGAGGTGGAGACCCAGTACTTC. Translating it yields CASSFRLAGEVETQYF.

The V gene is TRBV7-9, the J gene TRBJ1-1, with D possibly matching TRBD1 (5 bases). Trimming stripped 2 bases from V and 4 bases from J, with 14 bases between. CDR1 is SEHNR, CDR2 FQNEAQ, per germline (reference sequence). The CDR3 loop spans 15 amino acids. CDR3 sequence reads: CASSLRGDQSTEAFF. CDR3 DNA: TGTGCCAGCAGCTTACGCGGGGACCAGAGCACTGAAGCTTTCTTT.

J is TRBJ1-4 and V is TRBV10-3; a possible D gene is TRBD1 (5 bases). CDR3 length equals 13 residues. Germline lookup yields CDR1 ENHRY and CDR2 SYGVKD. V shed 4 bases and J shed 8 bases, with 11 bases lying between them. CDR3 in DNA: TGTGCCATCAGTGCAGGGATGGAAGAAAAACTGTTTTTT. Protein sequence: CAISAGMEEKLFF.

This clone was counted a few times. The chain links TRBV19 to TRBJ2-5, with D tentatively TRBD2 (6 bases). This CDR3 has 15 amino acids. The V end lost 5 bases, the J end lost 5 bases, and 18 bases lay between the germline ends. In germline, CDR1 is LNHDA, CDR2 SQIVND (reference sequence). Here the CDR3 reads CASSSAGRRWETQYF. Here the CDR3 DNA reads TGTGCCAGTAGTTCGGCGGGACGTCGGTGGGAGACCCAGTACTTC.

This chain connects TRBV28 to TRBJ1-1, with 7 bases that match TRBD1. The CDR3 length is 15 residues. V lost 8 bases to trimming and J lost 1 base; unmatched junction nucleotides: 10. Germline assignment: CDR1 MDHEN and CDR2 SYDVKM. The CDR3 here is CASLLYGTANTEAFF. DNA for the CDR3: TGTGCCAGCCTCTTATATGGGACAGCGAACACTGAAGCTTTCTTT.

This chain uses TRBV5-1 with TRBJ1-1, with 8 bases matching TRBD1. V gave up 0 bases and J gave up 5 bases; unmatched junction bases: 6. The CDR3 runs 15 residues. Germline V gives CDR1 SGHRS, CDR2 YFSETQ. CDR3 DNA sequence: TGCGCCAGCAGCTTGGCCGGCAGGGGGCTTACTGAAGCTTTCTTT. Residues: CASSLAGRGLTEAFF.

The chain employs TRBV5-4 and TRBJ2-5; the match to TRBD1 covers 7 bases. Germline V gives CDR1 SGHNT, CDR2 YYREEE (reference sequence). V lost 6 bases, J lost 2 bases, and 13 bases stayed unmatched. This CDR3 is 16 amino acids long. CDR3 nucleotide sequence: TGTGCCAGCACCAAACAGGGGCCGATCTCGCAAGAGACCCAGTACTTC. This gives the protein CASTKQGPISQETQYF.

V is TRBV19 and J is TRBJ1-5, with 7 bases fitting TRBD1. CDR1 and CDR2 from the germline V gene are LNHDA and SQIVND (reference sequence). The CDR3 covers 15 residues. The V and J ends lost 5 bases and 7 bases, in that order; junction bases with no gene match: 11. The CDR3 nucleotides are TGTGCCAGTAGTCCTCAGGGGGACCCGAAGCAGCCCCAGCATTTT. Residues: CASSPQGDPKQPQHF.

This chain uses TRBV10-3 with TRBJ1-1; perhaps TRBD1 as D (5 bases). The CDR3 runs to 13 residues. Germline V lookup: CDR1 ENHRY, CDR2 SYGVKD. With 10 bases removed from V and 6 bases from J, the gap between germline ends came to 18 bases. The CDR3 nucleotides are TGTGCCACCCTAACCGAGCCAGGGTCTGAAGCTTTCTTT. Translating gives CATLTEPGSEAFF.

A note on this clone: The same CDR3 also results from other DNA sequences found in this sample. The chain couples TRBV27 to TRBJ1-2; D gene ambiguous. The length of the CDR3 is 14 residues. Germline assignment: CDR1 MNHEY and CDR2 SMNVEV (reference sequence). V was cut by 5 bases and J by 0 bases, with 10 bases left in between. The CDR3 loop reads CASSPQGANYGYTF. The CDR3 DNA follows: TGTGCCAGCAGTCCCCAAGGAGCTAACTATGGCTACACCTTC.

The V call is TRBV6-5, the J call TRBJ1-2; the match to TRBD1 covers 9 bases. V shed 4 bases, J shed 1 base, and the junction held 4 bases outside the gene matches. Germline V gives CDR1 MNHEY, CDR2 SVGAGI. The CDR3 is made up of 15 amino acids. The CDR3 sequence is CASSSPGQGNYGYTF. CDR3 nucleotide sequence: TGTGCCAGCAGTTCCCCGGGACAGGGTAACTATGGCTACACCTTC.

The chain links TRBV28 to TRBJ2-6; D is possibly TRBD2 (5 bases). Germline V gene lookup returns CDR1 MDHEN and CDR2 SYDVKM. CDR3 length equals 14 residues. V was shortened by 3 bases and J by 4 bases, with 7 bases between the two germline ends. CDR3: CASSFGRGANVLTF. The CDR3 region has the DNA TGTGCCAGCAGTTTTGGGAGAGGGGCCAACGTCCTGACTTTC.